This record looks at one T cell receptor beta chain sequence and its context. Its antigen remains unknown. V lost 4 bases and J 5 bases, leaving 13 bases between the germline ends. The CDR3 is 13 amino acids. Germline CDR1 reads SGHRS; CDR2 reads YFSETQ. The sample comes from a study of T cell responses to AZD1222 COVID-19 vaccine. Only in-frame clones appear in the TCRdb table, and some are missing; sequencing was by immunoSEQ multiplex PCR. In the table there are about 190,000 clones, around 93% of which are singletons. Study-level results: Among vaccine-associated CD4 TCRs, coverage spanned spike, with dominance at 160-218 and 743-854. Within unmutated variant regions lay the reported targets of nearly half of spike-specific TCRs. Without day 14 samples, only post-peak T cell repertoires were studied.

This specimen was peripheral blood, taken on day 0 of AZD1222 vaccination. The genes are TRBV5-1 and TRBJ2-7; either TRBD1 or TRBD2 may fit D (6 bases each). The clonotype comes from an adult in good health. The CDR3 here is CASSRGVANEQYF. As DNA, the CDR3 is TGCGCCAGCAGCAGGGGGGTTGCGAACGAGCAGTACTTC.